This T cell receptor (beta chain) is drawn from a study of cytomegalovirus exposure and HLA in healthy donors. In regard to this clone: The target antigen is unknown.

13 Jbeta primers and 60 Vbeta primers were used for the PCR. The authors' processing: Unique TCR beta chains totaled 80 million to 100 million in a later count, with around 11 million of them shared. Method: immunoSEQ multiplex PCR; TCRdb's copy keeps in-frame clones and lacks some. V and J calls and clone size are given by that table; D and trimming were obtained from the DNA. The sample has 80,000 to 100,000 clones; 73% are singletons. Points from the study as a whole: Diagnosis of cytomegalovirus status made by the classifier reportedly showed high specificity and sensitivity.

This CDR3 has 15 residues. Germline CDR1 MNHEY, CDR2 SVGAGI. Trimming pared 0 bases from V and 6 bases from J, leaving 14 bases between. This receptor was obtained from a middle-aged man in good health and CMV-seronegative. The genes are TRBV6-5 and TRBJ1-2, with D possibly matching TRBD1 (5 bases). The sequenced sample consisted of PBMCs. DNA of the CDR3: TGTGCCAGCAGTTACTCGATTCTCGGGGGAGATGGCTACACCTTC. It specifies CASSYSILGGDGYTF.